One and the same sample provided the 2 T cell receptor beta chains below, sequenced in a study of Graves' ophthalmopathy and Graves' hyperthyroidism. The TCR beta CDR3 regions underwent amplification from RNA transcripts. First-round RT-PCR relied on HTBI primers, and a second-round multiplex PCR came next. TCRdb reanalysed the multiplex PCR reads using MiXCR and keeps one entry per CDR3 protein. The repertoire holds 620,000 or so distinct CDR3 sequences, around a fifth seen once, with approximately 7.7% in the top ten. The sequenced material came from peripheral blood. Source of these receptors: a woman between 18 and 29 years old with stable Graves' hyperthyroidism. Some clones in this sample may be carry-over from other donors' samples.

V usage is TRBV12-3 or TRBV12-4 and J usage is TRBJ1-1; D is undetermined. The V and J ends lost 3 bases and 0 bases respectively, with 8 bases between them. This CDR3 is built from 14 residues. The CDR3 protein is CASSLVDMNTEAFF. CDR3 bases: TGTGCCAGCAGTTTGGTGGATATGAACACTGAAGCTTTCTTT.

This clonotype was counted ten times or more. The chain has TRBV6-1 and TRBJ2-5, with TRBD2 matching 7 bases. Trimming cost V 7 bases and J 5 bases; bases outside gene matches: 10. This CDR3 spans 14 amino acids. CDR1 MNHNS and CDR2 SASEGT come from the germline V gene. The CDR3 sequence is CASKVGLAVETQYF. The CDR3 coding sequence is TGTGCCAGCAAAGTTGGGCTAGCGGTGGAGACCCAGTACTTC.